These 27 T cell receptor beta chains came from one sample sequenced in a study of blood T cell repertoires in COVID-19. Some clones are missing from TCRdb's copy, which holds only in-frame ones; the method was immunoSEQ multiplex PCR. This repertoire shows more than 140,000 clones, about 86% found once; its top ten account for almost 8.5%. The sample consisted of peripheral blood. The receptors come from a woman aged 55-70 years with acute or convalescent COVID-19.

The gene calls are TRBV19 and TRBJ2-7, with 7 bases lining up with TRBD2. Germline CDR1 reads LNHDA; CDR2 reads SQIVND (reference sequence). The V gene end was trimmed by 4 bases and the J gene end by 0 bases; junction bases not matched to a gene: 3. This CDR3 is 14 amino acids long. CDR3 nucleotides: TGTGCCAGTAGTACGGGGGGTCCCTCCTACGAGCAGTACTTC. This translates into CASSTGGPSYEQYF. Filled out from reference TRBV19 and TRBJ2-7, the complete variable domain reads DGGITQSPKYLFRKEGQNVTLSCEQNLNHDAMYWYRQDPGQGLRLIYYSQIVNDFQKGDIAEGYSVSREKKESFPLTVTSAQKNPTAFYLCASSTGGPSYEQYFGPGTRLTVT.

This clone showed up just a few times. The chain employs TRBV29-1 and TRBJ2-1; 9 positions agree with TRBD2. Germline CDR1 is SQVTM and CDR2 is ANQGSEA. This CDR3 contains 15 residues. The trim removed 5 bases at V and 4 bases at J, leaving 9 bases unmatched. CDR3 sequence reads: CSVLLAGPPYNEQFF. CDR3 DNA: TGCAGCGTTTTGCTAGCGGGGCCCCCTTACAATGAGCAGTTCTTC.

The chain is built from TRBV25-1 and TRBJ1-6, with a possible D match to TRBD1 (6 bases). Trimming took off 5 bases at V and 14 bases at J, with 22 bases between the two ends. The germline V gene has CDR1 MGHDK and CDR2 SYGVNS. The CDR3 extends over 15 amino acids. CDR3 loop: CASSNQKRGQMALHF. CDR3 bases: TGTGCCAGCAGTAACCAAAAAAGGGGACAAATGGCCCTCCACTTT.

The rearrangement links TRBV7-2 to TRBJ2-7; 10 bases map to TRBD1. The length of the CDR3 is 15 residues. Germline CDR1 reads SGHTA; CDR2 reads FQGNSA. V was pared by 7 bases and J by 5 bases, with 11 bases of the junction left unmatched. This CDR3 is CASNQWDRGSNEQYF. CDR3 coding DNA: TGTGCCAGCAATCAGTGGGACAGGGGTAGCAACGAGCAGTACTTC.

The rearrangement links TRBV7-2 to TRBJ1-2; the match to TRBD1 covers 9 bases. J gave up 5 bases and V 5 bases, and 9 bases lay outside the gene matches. Germline CDR1 and CDR2: SGHTA and FQGNSA. The CDR3 covers 15 residues. CDR3 amino acids: CASSVGTGFGYGYTF. As DNA, the CDR3 is TGTGCCAGCAGCGTAGGGACAGGGTTTGGGTATGGCTACACCTTC.

In nucleotides, the CDR3 is TGTGCCAGCAGCTTTAGAGGACAGGGGAGGGAAAAACTGTTTTTT. Translated: CASSFRGQGREKLFF. This chain connects TRBV5-4 to TRBJ1-4; 9 bases are a match to TRBD1. This CDR3 contains 15 residues. Germline assignment: CDR1 SGHNT and CDR2 YYREEE (reference sequence). Trimming at V came to 2 bases and at J to 8 bases, leaving 7 bases not matched to a gene.

The chain uses TRBV7-8 and TRBJ1-1; 7 bases map to TRBD1. V shed 4 bases and J 7 bases; nucleotides not matched to a gene: 12. The CDR3 totals 15 residues. In germline, CDR1 is SGHVS, CDR2 FQNEAQ. The CDR3, as DNA: TGTGCCAGCAGCTCCATGACAGGGACCCTCGATGAAGCTTTCTTT. It translates to CASSSMTGTLDEAFF.

This chain connects TRBV5-1 to TRBJ2-2, with D perhaps matching TRBD1 (5 bases). The ends were cut back, 5 bases at V and 5 bases at J, with 13 bases in the middle. Germline-derived CDR1 and CDR2 are SGHRS and YFSETQ. The CDR3 sequence is 14 residues long. The CDR3 DNA sequence: TGCGCCAGCAGAGGGCAGGGTCGTACCGGGGAGCTGTTTTTT. Residues: CASRGQGRTGELFF.

The table lists this clone with a count of one. The chain joins TRBV4-2 to TRBJ1-6; D ambiguous. Germline lookup yields CDR1 LGHNA and CDR2 YNFKEQ. With 0 bases removed from V and 0 bases from J, the gap between germline ends came to 9 bases. This CDR3 comprises 17 residues. The CDR3 nucleotides read TGTGCCAGCAGCCAAGATCGTGGGAGCTCCTATAATTCACCCCTCCACTTT. Amino acids: CASSQDRGSSYNSPLHF.

CDR3 sequence: CSVEPGGGRSGVEAFF. CDR3 bases: TGCAGCGTTGAACCAGGGGGCGGCCGGAGTGGCGTTGAAGCTTTCTTT. V gene TRBV29-1 combines with J gene TRBJ1-1; 8 bases align to TRBD1. V trimming: 2 bases; J trimming: 7 bases; junction bases outside the gene matches: 15. From germline, CDR1 is SQVTM and CDR2 ANQGSEA. CDR3 length equals 16 residues.

This chain connects TRBV5-6 to TRBJ2-1; D uncertain. V was clipped by 4 bases and J by 0 bases, with 11 bases between them. Germline CDR1 SGHDT, CDR2 YYEEEE. The CDR3 loop spans 15 amino acids. CDR3 residues: CASSESPSSYNEQFF. In DNA form, the CDR3 reads TGTGCCAGCAGCGAGAGTCCTAGCTCCTACAATGAGCAGTTCTTC.

The rearrangement links TRBV4-1 to TRBJ1-3; weak D call: TRBD1 (6 bases). This CDR3 contains 15 residues. The germline V gene has CDR1 MGHRA and CDR2 YSYEKL. V lost 5 bases, J lost 1 base, and 12 bases lay in between. This CDR3 reads CASSVNRASGNTIYF. For the CDR3, the DNA is TGCGCCAGCAGCGTTAACAGGGCGTCTGGAAACACCATATATTTT.

V and J are TRBV29-1 and TRBJ1-2; D possibly corresponds to TRBD1 (5 bases). This CDR3 has 14 residues. V lost 7 bases and J lost 0, with 15 bases in between. Germline V gives CDR1 SQVTM, CDR2 ANQGSEA. The CDR3 coding sequence is TGCAGCGGACGCGACAGCGGGGCTAACTATGGCTACACCTTC. It specifies CSGRDSGANYGYTF.

This clone is a singleton in its sample. The gene calls are TRBV5-8 and TRBJ1-2; 8 bases map to TRBD1. The V segment lost 0 bases and the J segment 8 bases; nucleotides outside the gene matches: 6. Germline-derived CDR1 and CDR2 are SGHTS and YDEGEE. This CDR3 has 14 residues. CDR3 loop: CASSLGQGLEGYTF. In DNA form, the CDR3 reads TGTGCCAGCAGCTTGGGACAGGGGTTGGAAGGCTACACCTTC.

The chain joins TRBV10-3 to TRBJ1-3; D is uncertain. V lost 0 bases and J 0 bases, leaving 9 bases between the germline ends. CDR3 length equals 16 residues. Germline V gene sequence: CDR1 ENHRY, CDR2 SYGVKD. In nucleotides, the CDR3 is TGTGCCATCAGTGAGTCCCGCCTGAGCTCTGGAAACACCATATATTTT. It translates to CAISESRLSSGNTIYF.

This chain links TRBV7-3 with TRBJ2-2, with D maybe TRBD1 (6 bases). Germline CDR1 and CDR2: SGHTA and FQGTGA. V gave up 0 bases and J gave up 7 bases, with 12 bases separating them. The CDR3 length is 15 residues. As DNA, the CDR3 is TGTGCCAGCAGCTTAACAATGGGGGCTCTCGGGGAGCTGTTTTTT. This translates into CASSLTMGALGELFF.

For this clone: Other DNA sequences in this sample translate to the same CDR3. The chain is built from TRBV5-4 and TRBJ1-1; the D gene is possibly TRBD1 (5 bases). The germline V gene has CDR1 SGHNT and CDR2 YYREEE (reference sequence). V gave up 0 bases and J gave up 1 base, with 7 bases separating them. The length of the CDR3 is 14 residues. CDR3 region: CASSLARANTEAFF. In DNA form, the CDR3 reads TGTGCCAGCAGCTTGGCCAGGGCGAACACTGAAGCTTTCTTT.

The chain combines TRBV9 with TRBJ2-2; perhaps TRBD2 as D (5 bases). The CDR3 runs to 16 residues. Deletions cut 0 bases from V and 4 bases from J, with 13 bases between. CDR1 is SGDLS, CDR2 YYNGEE, per germline. CDR3 sequence reads: CASSVVGEIITGELFF. The CDR3 region has the DNA TGTGCCAGCAGCGTAGTGGGAGAGATAATCACCGGGGAGCTGTTTTTT. The whole variable domain, remainder taken from reference TRBV9 and TRBJ2-2, is DSGVTQTPKHLITATGQRVTLRCSPRSGDLSVYWYQQSLDQGLQFLIQYYNGEERAKGNILERFSAQQFPDLHSELNLSSLELGDSALYFCASSVVGEIITGELFFGEGSRLTVL.

This clone was found a few times. The chain combines TRBV3-1 (or the pseudogene TRBV3-2) with TRBJ2-4; D is possibly TRBD2 (6 bases). Germline CDR1 LGHDT, CDR2 YNNKEL (reference sequence). The CDR3 is made up of 15 amino acids. The V end was cut by 2 bases, the J end by 0 bases, with 8 bases between. For the CDR3, the DNA is TGTGCCAGCAGCCAAATCGGGGGAGCCAAAAACATTCAGTACTTC. This gives the protein CASSQIGGAKNIQYF.

This sequence joins TRBV6-5 and TRBJ1-2; 8 positions match TRBD1. Germline V gene data show CDR1 as MNHEY and CDR2 as SVGAGI. This CDR3 contains 13 residues. V was clipped by 6 bases and J by 6 bases; unmatched bases: 6. DNA for the CDR3: TGTGCCAGCAGCCTGGACAGGGACGATGGCTACACCTTC. Its protein is CASSLDRDDGYTF.

The chain recombines TRBV6-2 or TRBV6-3 with TRBJ2-7, with D possibly matching TRBD1 (6 bases). This CDR3 spans 14 amino acids. V was shortened by 4 bases and J by 6 bases, with 16 bases between the two germline ends. CDR1 and CDR2 (germline): MNHEY, SVGEGT. CDR3 in DNA: TGTGCCAGCAGTTTGGCAGGGGATCCATCCGAGCAGTACTTC. Translation: CASSLAGDPSEQYF.

The V and J genes are TRBV3-1 (or the pseudogene TRBV3-2) and TRBJ2-7, with a tentative D call TRBD1 (5 bases). From germline, CDR1 is LGHDT and CDR2 YNNKEL (reference sequence). V was shortened by 1 base and J by 10 bases, with 17 bases between the two germline ends. The CDR3 sequence is 14 residues long. This chain's CDR3 is CASSQASAGSRQYF. Here the CDR3 DNA reads TGTGCCAGCAGCCAAGCATCGGCAGGGTCGCGACAGTACTTC.

The J gene is TRBJ2-1, the V gene TRBV9, with TRBD2 identical over 7 bases. Trimming took 4 bases from V and 9 from J; bases not matched to a gene: 10. The germline CDR1 and CDR2 sequences are SGDLS and YYNGEE. The CDR3 has 14 amino acids. CDR3 region: CASSTKGREVEQFF. In DNA, the CDR3 is TGTGCCAGCAGCACCAAAGGCCGGGAGGTTGAGCAGTTCTTC.

The rearrangement uses TRBV6-5 and TRBJ2-7, with 7 positions matching TRBD2. The germline V gene has CDR1 MNHEY and CDR2 SVGAGI. This CDR3 is 10 amino acids long. With V trimmed by 11 bases and J by 3 bases, 1 base remained unmatched. This CDR3 is CACGGYEQYF. The DNA for the CDR3 is TGTGCCTGCGGGGGCTACGAGCAGTACTTC.

This sequence joins TRBV3-1 (or the pseudogene TRBV3-2) and TRBJ2-7; 8 bases are a match to TRBD2. Germline lookup yields CDR1 LGHDT and CDR2 YNNKEL (reference sequence). This CDR3 comprises 14 residues. The V gene end was trimmed by 4 bases and the J gene end by 5 bases; junction bases not matched to a gene: 7. CDR3 sequence reads: CASSRIPGGDEQYF. CDR3 coding DNA: TGTGCCAGCAGCCGAATTCCCGGGGGGGACGAGCAGTACTTC.

J is TRBJ1-3 and V is TRBV28, with no clear D. The germline V and J ends were trimmed by 7 bases and 0 bases, with 10 bases remaining between them. CDR1 is MDHEN, CDR2 SYDVKM, per germline. This CDR3 is built from 14 residues. CDR3 amino acids: CASILGNSGNTIYF. DNA for the CDR3: TGTGCCAGCATCCTAGGTAACTCTGGAAACACCATATATTTT.

The genes are TRBV7-2 and TRBJ2-5, with D possibly being TRBD2 (6 bases). Germline V gives CDR1 SGHTA, CDR2 FQGNSA. The V end lost 5 bases, the J end lost 5 bases, and 21 bases lay between the germline ends. CDR3 size: 16 residues. The CDR3 region is CASSGQVSSAAETQYF. CDR3 bases: TGTGCCAGCAGCGGCCAGGTCTCTAGCGCCGCGGAGACCCAGTACTTC.